The clone carrying this TCR beta chain was counted a few times. Deletions cut 0 bases from V and 3 bases from J, with 12 bases between. Germline V gives CDR1 LGHNA, CDR2 YSLEER. The CDR3 loop spans 15 amino acids. This record comes from a study of blood T cell repertoires in COVID-19. Study summary: The United States, Italy and Spain provided the acute and convalescent COVID-19 samples. Sources were T cells, B-cell-depleted T cells, or PBMCs; the material itself was cDNA or gDNA.

In the source study's methods: Researchers report that nucleated cell counts were estimated from reference gene primer amplification. This table comes from immunoSEQ multiplex PCR, and its TCRdb copy is limited to in-frame clones, with some not included. The V and J calls and clone size come from that table; D and trimming were worked out from the DNA. The sample yields 30,000 to 35,000 clones, 80% to 90% seen once. The chain links TRBV4-3 to TRBJ2-7, with D maybe TRBD2 (5 bases). The sample taken for sequencing was peripheral blood. The receptor was derived from a human donor in a cohort sampled during active COVID-19. In DNA form, the CDR3 reads TGCGCCAGCAGCCAAGATCTAGGAGGTGTCTACGAGCAGTACTTC. This codes for CASSQDLGGVYEQYF.